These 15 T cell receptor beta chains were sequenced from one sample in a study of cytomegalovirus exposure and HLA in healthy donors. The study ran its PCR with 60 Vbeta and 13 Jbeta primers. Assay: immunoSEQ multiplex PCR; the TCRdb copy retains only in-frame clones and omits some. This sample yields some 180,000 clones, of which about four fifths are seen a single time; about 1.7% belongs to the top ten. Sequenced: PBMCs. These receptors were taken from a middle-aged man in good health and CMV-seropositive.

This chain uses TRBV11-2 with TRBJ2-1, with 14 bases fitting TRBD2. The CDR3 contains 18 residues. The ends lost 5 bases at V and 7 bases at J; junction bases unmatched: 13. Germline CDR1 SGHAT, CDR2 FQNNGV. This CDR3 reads CASSHYWGTSGSGNEQFF. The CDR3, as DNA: TGTGCCAGCAGCCACTATTGGGGGACTAGCGGGAGTGGAAATGAGCAGTTCTTC. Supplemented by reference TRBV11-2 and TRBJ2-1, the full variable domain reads EAGVAQSPRYKIIEKRQSVAFWCNPISGHATLYWYQQILGQGPKLLIQFQNNGVVDDSQLPKDRFSAERLKGVDSTLKIQPAKLEDSAVYLCASSHYWGTSGSGNEQFFGPGTRLTVL.

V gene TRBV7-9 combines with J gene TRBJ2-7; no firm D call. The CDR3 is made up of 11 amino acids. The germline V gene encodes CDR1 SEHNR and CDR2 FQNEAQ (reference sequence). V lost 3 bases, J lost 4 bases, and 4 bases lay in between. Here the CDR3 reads CASSFTYEQYF. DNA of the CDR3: TGTGCCAGCAGCTTCACATACGAGCAGTACTTC.

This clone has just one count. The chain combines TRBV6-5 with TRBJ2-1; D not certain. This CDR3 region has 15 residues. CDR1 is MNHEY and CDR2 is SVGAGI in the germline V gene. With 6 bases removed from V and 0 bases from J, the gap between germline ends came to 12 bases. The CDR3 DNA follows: TGTGCCAGCAGCCGAGTTTTCGACTCCTACAATGAGCAGTTCTTC. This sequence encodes CASSRVFDSYNEQFF.

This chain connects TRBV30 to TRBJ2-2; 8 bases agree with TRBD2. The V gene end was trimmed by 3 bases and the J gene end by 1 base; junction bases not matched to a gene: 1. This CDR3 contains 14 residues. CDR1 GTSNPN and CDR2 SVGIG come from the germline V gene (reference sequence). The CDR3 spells CAWSSGGNTGELFF. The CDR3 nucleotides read TGTGCCTGGAGCAGCGGGGGGAACACCGGGGAGCTGTTTTTT.

The CDR3 nucleotides read TGTGCCAGCAGCTTCGGACAGGGGGCTTTCTACGAGCAGTACTTC. Protein: CASSFGQGAFYEQYF. The chain joins TRBV11-2 to TRBJ2-7; 11 bases are shared with TRBD1. Germline loops: CDR1 SGHAT, CDR2 FQNNGV. This CDR3 has 15 amino acids. V trimming: 3 bases; J trimming: 3 bases; junction bases outside the gene matches: 4.

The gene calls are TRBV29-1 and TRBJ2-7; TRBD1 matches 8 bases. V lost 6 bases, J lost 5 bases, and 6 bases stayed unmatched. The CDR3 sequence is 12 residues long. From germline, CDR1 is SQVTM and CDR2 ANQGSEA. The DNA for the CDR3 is TGCAGCGTGGGATCGGACAGGGACGAGCAGTACTTC. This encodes CSVGSDRDEQYF.

CDR3 in DNA: TGTGCCAGCAGTTTAAGCGGCCCCTACAATGAGCAGTTCTTC. It translates to CASSLSGPYNEQFF. The chain uses TRBV27 and TRBJ2-1; TRBD2 is a possible D gene (5 bases). From germline, CDR1 is MNHEY and CDR2 SMNVEV (reference sequence). Between the trimmed V and J ends, which lost 2 bases and 2 bases, there was a span of 7 bases. This CDR3 is built from 14 residues.

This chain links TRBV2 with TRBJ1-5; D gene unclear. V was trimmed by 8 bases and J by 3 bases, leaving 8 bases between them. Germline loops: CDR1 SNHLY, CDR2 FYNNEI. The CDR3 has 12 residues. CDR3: CASAGINQPQHF. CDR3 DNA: TGTGCCAGCGCAGGAATCAATCAGCCCCAGCATTTT.

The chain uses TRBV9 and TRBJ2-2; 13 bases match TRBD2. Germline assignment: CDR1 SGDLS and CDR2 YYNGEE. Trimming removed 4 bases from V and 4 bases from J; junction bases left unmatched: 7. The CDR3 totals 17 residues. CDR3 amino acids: CASSPRTSGSVTGELFF. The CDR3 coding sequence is TGTGCCAGCAGCCCCCGGACTAGCGGGAGTGTCACCGGGGAGCTGTTTTTT.

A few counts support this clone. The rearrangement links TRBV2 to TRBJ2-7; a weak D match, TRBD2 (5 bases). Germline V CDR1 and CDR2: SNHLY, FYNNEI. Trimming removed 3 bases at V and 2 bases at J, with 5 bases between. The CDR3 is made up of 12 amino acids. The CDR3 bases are TGTGCCAGCAGTGAGACTACCTACGAGCAGTACTTC. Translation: CASSETTYEQYF.

CDR3 bases: TGTGCCAGCAGGGCCCAAGGACTCTACGAGCAGTACTTC. This sequence encodes CASRAQGLYEQYF. V is TRBV27 and J is TRBJ2-7; perhaps TRBD2 as D (5 bases). The germline CDR1 and CDR2 sequences are MNHEY and SMNVEV (reference sequence). V lost 6 bases, J lost 3 bases, and 12 bases lay in between. The CDR3 loop spans 13 amino acids.

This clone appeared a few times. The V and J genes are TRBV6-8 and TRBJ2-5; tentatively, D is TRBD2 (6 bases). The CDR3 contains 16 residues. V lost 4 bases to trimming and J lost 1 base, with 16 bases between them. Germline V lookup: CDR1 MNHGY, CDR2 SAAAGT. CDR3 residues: CASSSPPPSVQETQYF. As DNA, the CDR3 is TGTGCCAGCAGTTCACCCCCTCCTAGCGTCCAAGAGACCCAGTACTTC.

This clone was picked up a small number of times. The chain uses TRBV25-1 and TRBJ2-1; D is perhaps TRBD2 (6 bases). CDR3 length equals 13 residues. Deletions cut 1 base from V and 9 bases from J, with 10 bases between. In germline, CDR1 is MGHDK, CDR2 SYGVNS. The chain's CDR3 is CASSESPGGEQFF. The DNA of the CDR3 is TGTGCCAGCAGTGAATCCCCCGGGGGTGAGCAGTTCTTC.

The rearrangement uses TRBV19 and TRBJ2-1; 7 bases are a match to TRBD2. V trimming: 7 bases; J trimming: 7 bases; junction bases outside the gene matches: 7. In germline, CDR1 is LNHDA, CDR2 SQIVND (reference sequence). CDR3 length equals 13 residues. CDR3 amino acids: CASNLGSGNEQFF. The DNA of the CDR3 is TGTGCCAGTAATCTTGGTAGCGGGAATGAGCAGTTCTTC.

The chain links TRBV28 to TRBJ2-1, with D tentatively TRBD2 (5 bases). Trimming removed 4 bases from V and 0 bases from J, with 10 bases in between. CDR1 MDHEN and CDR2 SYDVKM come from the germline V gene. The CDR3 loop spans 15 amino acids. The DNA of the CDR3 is TGTGCCAGCAGTTCAGGACTGTACTCCTACAATGAGCAGTTCTTC. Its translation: CASSSGLYSYNEQFF.